This T cell receptor beta chain stems from a study of neurological immune-mediated disorders. The CDR3 is 16 amino acids. In germline, CDR1 is SQVTM, CDR2 ANQGSEA. V trimming: 4 bases; J trimming: 5 bases; junction bases outside the gene matches: 16. This clonotype was recorded at least ten times. From 15-18 subjects, every sequencing run obtained over 170 million TCR-beta sequences. TCRdb called the 5' RACE reads again in MiXCR, with one record for every CDR3 protein. The repertoire has over 60,000 distinct CDR3 sequences, 4% to 6% of them found once; the top ten carry about 2.6%. V is TRBV29-1 and J is TRBJ2-5; the match to TRBD2 covers 7 bases. The specimen sequenced was PBMCs. The source of this sequence is a young woman with multiple sclerosis. The CDR3 nucleotides are TGCAGCGTTGTCGGGCTCGGGGGGACCCCTAAGGAGACCCAGTACTTC. This translates into CSVVGLGGTPKETQYF.